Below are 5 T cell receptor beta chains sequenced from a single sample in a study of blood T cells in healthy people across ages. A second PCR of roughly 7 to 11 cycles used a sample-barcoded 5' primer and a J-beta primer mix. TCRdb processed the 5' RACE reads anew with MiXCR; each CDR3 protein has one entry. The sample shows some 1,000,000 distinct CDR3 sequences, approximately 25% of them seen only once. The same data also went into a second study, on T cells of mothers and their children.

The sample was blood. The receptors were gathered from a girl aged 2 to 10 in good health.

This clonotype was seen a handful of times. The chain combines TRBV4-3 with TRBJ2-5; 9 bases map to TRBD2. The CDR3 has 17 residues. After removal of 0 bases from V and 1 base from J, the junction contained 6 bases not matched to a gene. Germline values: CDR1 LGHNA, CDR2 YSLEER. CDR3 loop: CASSQDRAGGPQETQYF. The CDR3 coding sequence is TGCGCCAGCAGCCAAGATAGGGCGGGGGGGCCCCAAGAGACCCAGTACTTC.

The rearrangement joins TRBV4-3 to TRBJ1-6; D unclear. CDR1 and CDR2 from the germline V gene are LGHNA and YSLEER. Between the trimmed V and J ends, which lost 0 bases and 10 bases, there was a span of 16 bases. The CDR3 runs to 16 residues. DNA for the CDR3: TGCGCCAGCAGCCAAGATCGGCAGAAGCGTAACTCACCCCTCCACTTT. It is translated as CASSQDRQKRNSPLHF.

The CDR3 sequence is CSGDSAGGVNEQFF. CDR3 DNA sequence: TGCAGTGGAGATAGTGCGGGGGGCGTAAATGAGCAGTTCTTC. This sequence joins TRBV20-1 and TRBJ2-5, with 8 nucleotides matching TRBD2. Near its end, the DNA agrees better with TRBJ2-1, so the J call may be wrong. Germline CDR1 reads DFQATT; CDR2 reads SNEGSKA (reference sequence). This CDR3 has 14 residues.

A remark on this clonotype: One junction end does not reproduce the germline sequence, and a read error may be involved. The DNA for the CDR3 is TGCTGCGTTGAAGGGACTAGCGGGGGGGCAGGTGAGCAGTTCTTC. Its translation: CCVEGTSGGAGEQFF. The chain recombines TRBV29-1 with TRBJ2-1; 16 positions agree with TRBD2. CDR1 is SQVTM, CDR2 ANQGSEA, per germline. The CDR3 runs 15 residues.

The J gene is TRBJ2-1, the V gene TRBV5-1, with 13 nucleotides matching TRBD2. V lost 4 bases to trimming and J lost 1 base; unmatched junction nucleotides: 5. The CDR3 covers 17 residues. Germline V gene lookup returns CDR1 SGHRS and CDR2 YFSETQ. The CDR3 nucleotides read TGCGCCAGCAGCCCGGGACTAGCGGGACCGTCCTACAATGAGCAGTTCTTC. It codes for CASSPGLAGPSYNEQFF.